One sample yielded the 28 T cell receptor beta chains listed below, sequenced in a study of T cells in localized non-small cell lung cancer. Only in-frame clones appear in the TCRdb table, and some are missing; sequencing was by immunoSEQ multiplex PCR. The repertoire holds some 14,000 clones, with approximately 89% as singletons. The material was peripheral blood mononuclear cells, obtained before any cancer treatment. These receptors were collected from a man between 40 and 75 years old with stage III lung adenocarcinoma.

DNA for the CDR3: TGTGCCAGCAGCTTATCCGGGGAGCTGTTTTTT. Translated: CASSLSGELFF. The chain couples TRBV7-3 to TRBJ2-2; the D is unclear. From germline, CDR1 is SGHTA and CDR2 FQGTGA. This CDR3 spans 11 amino acids. Trimming took off 2 bases at V and 6 bases at J, with 1 base between the two ends. Filled out from reference TRBV7-3 and TRBJ2-2, the complete variable domain reads GAGVSQTPSNKVTEKGKYVELRCDPISGHTALYWYRQSLGQGPEFLIYFQGTGAADDSGLPNDRFFAVRPEGSVSTLKIQRTERGDSAVYLCASSLSGELFFGEGSRLTVL.

The CDR3 loop reads CASSGTSGSYEQFF. The CDR3 region has the DNA TGTGCCAGCAGCGGGACTAGCGGGAGCTATGAGCAGTTCTTC. The V and J genes are TRBV9 and TRBJ2-1, with 13 bases lining up with TRBD2. Germline CDR1 reads SGDLS; CDR2 reads YYNGEE. The CDR3 extends over 14 amino acids. V was clipped by 3 bases and J by 8 bases; unmatched bases: 2.

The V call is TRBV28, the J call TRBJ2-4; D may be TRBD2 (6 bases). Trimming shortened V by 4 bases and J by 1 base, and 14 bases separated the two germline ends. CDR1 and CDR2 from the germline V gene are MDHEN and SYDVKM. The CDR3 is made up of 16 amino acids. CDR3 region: CASSSGGVLAKNIQYF. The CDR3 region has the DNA TGTGCCAGCAGTTCGGGCGGGGTCCTGGCCAAAAACATTCAGTACTTC.

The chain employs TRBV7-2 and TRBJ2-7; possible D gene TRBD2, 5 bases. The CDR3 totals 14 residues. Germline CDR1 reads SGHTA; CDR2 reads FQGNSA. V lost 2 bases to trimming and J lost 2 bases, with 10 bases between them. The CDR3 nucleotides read TGTGCCAGCAGCTTAAGCGGAATAGCCTACGAGCAGTACTTC. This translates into CASSLSGIAYEQYF.

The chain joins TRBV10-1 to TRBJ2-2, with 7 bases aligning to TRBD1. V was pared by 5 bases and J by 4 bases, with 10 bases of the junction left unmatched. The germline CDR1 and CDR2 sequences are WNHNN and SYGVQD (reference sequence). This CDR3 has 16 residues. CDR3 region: CASSTAGGRGTGELFF. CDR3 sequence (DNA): TGCGCCAGCAGTACTGCAGGGGGTCGTGGCACCGGGGAGCTGTTTTTT.

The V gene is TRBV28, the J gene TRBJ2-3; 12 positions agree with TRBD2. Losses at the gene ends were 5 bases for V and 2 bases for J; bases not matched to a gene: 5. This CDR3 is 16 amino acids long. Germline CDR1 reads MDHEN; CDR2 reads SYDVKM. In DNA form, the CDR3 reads TGTGCCAGCAGTCAGCGACTAGCGGGGGACACAGATACGCAGTATTTT. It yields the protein CASSQRLAGDTDTQYF.

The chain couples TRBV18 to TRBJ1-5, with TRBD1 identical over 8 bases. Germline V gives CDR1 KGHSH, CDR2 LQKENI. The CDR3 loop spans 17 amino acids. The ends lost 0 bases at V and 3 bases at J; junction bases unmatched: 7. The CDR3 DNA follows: TGTGCCAGCTCACCACCGGGCAGGGGGCCATTCAATCAGCCCCAGCATTTT. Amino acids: CASSPPGRGPFNQPQHF.

In nucleotides, the CDR3 is TGTGCCAGCAGTGAAGAAACAGATACGCAGTATTTT. This sequence encodes CASSEETDTQYF. The rearrangement joins TRBV25-1 to TRBJ2-3, with D hard to call. There are 12 residues in the CDR3. Trimming shortened V by 2 bases and J by 3 bases, and 3 bases separated the two germline ends. The germline V gene has CDR1 MGHDK and CDR2 SYGVNS.

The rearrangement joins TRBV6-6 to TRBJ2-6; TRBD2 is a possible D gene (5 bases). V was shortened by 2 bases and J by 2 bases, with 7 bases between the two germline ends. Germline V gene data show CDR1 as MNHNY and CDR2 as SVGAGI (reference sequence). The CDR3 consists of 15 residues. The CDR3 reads CASSYREPGANVLTF. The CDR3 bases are TGTGCCAGCAGTTACAGGGAGCCTGGGGCCAACGTCCTGACTTTC.

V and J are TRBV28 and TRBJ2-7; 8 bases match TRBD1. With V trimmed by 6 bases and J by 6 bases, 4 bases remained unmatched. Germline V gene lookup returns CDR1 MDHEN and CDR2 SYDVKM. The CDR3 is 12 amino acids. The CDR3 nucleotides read TGTGCCAGCAGGTCAGGGGGCGGCGAGCAGTACTTC. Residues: CASRSGGGEQYF.

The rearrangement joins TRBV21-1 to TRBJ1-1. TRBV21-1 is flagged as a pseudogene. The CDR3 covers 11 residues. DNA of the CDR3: TGTGCCAGCAGTATTCGCACTGAAGCTTTCTTT. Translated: CASSIRTEAFF.

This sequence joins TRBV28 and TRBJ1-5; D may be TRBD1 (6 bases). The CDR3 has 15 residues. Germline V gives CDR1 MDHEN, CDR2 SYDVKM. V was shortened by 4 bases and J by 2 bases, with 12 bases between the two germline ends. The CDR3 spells CASSSQGPGNQPQHF. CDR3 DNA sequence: TGTGCCAGCAGTTCACAGGGACCCGGCAATCAGCCCCAGCATTTT.

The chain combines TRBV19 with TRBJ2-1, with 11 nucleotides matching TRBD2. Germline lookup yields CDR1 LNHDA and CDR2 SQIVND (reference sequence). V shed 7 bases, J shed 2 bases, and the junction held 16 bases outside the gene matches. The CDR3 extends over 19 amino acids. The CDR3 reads CASKSLGVAGGLAYNEQFF. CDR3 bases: TGTGCCAGTAAATCCCTGGGGGTAGCGGGAGGGCTCGCCTACAATGAGCAGTTCTTC.

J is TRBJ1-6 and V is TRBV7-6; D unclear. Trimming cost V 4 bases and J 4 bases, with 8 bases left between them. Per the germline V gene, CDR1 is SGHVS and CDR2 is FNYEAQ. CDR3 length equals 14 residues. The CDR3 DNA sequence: TGTGCCAGCAGCTCGCAGGTTTATAATTCACCCCTCCACTTT. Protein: CASSSQVYNSPLHF.

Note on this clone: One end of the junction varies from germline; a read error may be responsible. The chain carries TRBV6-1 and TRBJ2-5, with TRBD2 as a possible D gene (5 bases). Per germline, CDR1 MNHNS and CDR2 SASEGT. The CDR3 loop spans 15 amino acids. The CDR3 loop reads CACFPSGEWQGTQYF. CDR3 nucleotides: TGTGCCTGCTTCCCCTCTGGGGAGTGGCAAGGGACCCAGTACTTC.

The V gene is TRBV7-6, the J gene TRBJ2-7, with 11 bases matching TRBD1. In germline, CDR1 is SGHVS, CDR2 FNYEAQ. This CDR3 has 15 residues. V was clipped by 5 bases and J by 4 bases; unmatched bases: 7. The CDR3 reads CASSAGQGASYEQYF. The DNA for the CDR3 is TGTGCCAGCAGCGCAGGACAGGGGGCATCTTACGAGCAGTACTTC.

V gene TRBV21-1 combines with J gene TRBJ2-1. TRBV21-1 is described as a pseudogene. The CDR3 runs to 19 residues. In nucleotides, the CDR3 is TGTGCCAGCAGCAAAAATGTGAGACAGACGAGGGGTCACTACAATGAGCAGTTCTTC. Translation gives CASSKNVRQTRGHYNEQFF.

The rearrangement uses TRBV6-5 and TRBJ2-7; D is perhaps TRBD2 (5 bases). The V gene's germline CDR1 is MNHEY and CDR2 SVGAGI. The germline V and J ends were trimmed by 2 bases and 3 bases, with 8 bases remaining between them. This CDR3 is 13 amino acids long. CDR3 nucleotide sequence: TGTGCCAGCAGTTACGGCCGGGGCTACGAGCAGTACTTC. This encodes CASSYGRGYEQYF.

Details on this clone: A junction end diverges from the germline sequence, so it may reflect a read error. The DNA of the CDR3 is TGTGCCGGTAGCAGTGACAGGGTAGACGGCTACACCTTC. It translates to CAGSSDRVDGYTF. The gene calls are TRBV19 and TRBJ1-2; 7 nucleotides agree with TRBD1. The CDR3 has 13 residues. Germline values: CDR1 LNHDA, CDR2 SQIVND (reference sequence).

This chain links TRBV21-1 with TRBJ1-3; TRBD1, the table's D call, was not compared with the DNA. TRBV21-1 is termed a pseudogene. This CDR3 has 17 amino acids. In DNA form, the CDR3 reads TGTGCCAGCAGCAAAGCTAGGCAGGGTCTACGAGGAAACACCATATATTTT. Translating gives CASSKARQGLRGNTIYF.

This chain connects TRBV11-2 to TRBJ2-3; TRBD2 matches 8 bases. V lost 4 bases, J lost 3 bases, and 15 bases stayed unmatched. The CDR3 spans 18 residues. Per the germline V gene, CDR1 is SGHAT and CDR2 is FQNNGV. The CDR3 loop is CASSSWRSREGDTDTQYF. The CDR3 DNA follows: TGTGCCAGCAGCTCGTGGCGTTCTCGGGAGGGCGATACAGATACGCAGTATTTT.

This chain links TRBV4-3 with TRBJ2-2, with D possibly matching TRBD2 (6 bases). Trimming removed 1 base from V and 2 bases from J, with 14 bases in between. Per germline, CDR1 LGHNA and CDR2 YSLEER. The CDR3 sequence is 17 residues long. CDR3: CASSQGRVLFNTGELFF. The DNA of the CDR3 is TGCGCCAGCAGCCAAGGGAGGGTCTTATTTAACACCGGGGAGCTGTTTTTT.

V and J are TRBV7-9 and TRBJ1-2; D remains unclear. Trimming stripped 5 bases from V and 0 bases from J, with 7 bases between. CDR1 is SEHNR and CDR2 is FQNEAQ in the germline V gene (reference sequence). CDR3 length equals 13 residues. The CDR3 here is CASSESSNYGYTF. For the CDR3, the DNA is TGTGCCAGCAGCGAATCTTCTAACTATGGCTACACCTTC.

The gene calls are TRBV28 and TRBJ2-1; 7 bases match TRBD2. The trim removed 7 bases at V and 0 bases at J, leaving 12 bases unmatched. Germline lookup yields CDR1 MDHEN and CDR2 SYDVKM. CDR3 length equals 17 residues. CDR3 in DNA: TGTGCCAGCACCCCCTCTAGCGGACAAAGCTCCTACAATGAGCAGTTCTTC. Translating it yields CASTPSSGQSSYNEQFF.

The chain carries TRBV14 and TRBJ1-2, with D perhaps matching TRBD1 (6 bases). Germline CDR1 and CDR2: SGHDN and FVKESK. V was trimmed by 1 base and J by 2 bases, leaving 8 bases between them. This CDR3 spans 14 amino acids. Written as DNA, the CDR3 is TGTGCCAGCAGCCAAGCCCAGGGGAACTATGGCTACACCTTC. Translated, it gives CASSQAQGNYGYTF.

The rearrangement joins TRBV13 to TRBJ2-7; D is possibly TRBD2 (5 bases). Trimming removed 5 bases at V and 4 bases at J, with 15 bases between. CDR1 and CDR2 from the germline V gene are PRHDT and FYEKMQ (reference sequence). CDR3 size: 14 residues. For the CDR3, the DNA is TGTGCCAGCAGCACCGAAGAGGAGCGGTACGAGCAGTACTTC. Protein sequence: CASSTEEERYEQYF.

The CDR3 is CATQRTRGSYNEQFF. The DNA for the CDR3 is TGTGCCACCCAGAGAACACGGGGCTCCTACAATGAGCAGTTCTTC. The chain couples TRBV7-9 to TRBJ2-1, with TRBD2 as a possible D gene (5 bases). V lost 10 bases, J lost 0 bases, and 16 bases lay in between. Germline CDR1 and CDR2: SEHNR and FQNEAQ (reference sequence). The CDR3 is 15 amino acids. The full variable domain, with the rest looked up from reference TRBV7-9 and TRBJ2-1, is DTGVSQNPRHKITKRGQNVTFRCDPISEHNRLYWYRQTLGQGPEFLTYFQNEAQLEKSRLLSDRFSAERPKGSFSTLEIQRTEQGDSAMYLCATQRTRGSYNEQFFGPGTRLTVL.

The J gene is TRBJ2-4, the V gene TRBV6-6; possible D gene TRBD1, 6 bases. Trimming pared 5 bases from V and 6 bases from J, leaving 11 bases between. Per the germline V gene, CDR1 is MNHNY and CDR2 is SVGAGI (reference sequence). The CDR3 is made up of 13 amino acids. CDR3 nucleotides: TGTGCCAGCAGTACTCCGGACAGAAACATTCAGTACTTC. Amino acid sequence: CASSTPDRNIQYF.